This T cell receptor (beta chain) was identified during a study of long-term antiretroviral therapy in people with HIV. The CDR3 contains 14 residues. Trimming removed 0 bases at V and 2 bases at J, with 8 bases between. Germline V gene sequence: CDR1 LNHNV, CDR2 YYDKDF (reference sequence). The immunoSEQ assay was v3.0, run at survey level. The table came from immunoSEQ multiplex PCR; TCRdb's copy has only in-frame clones and leaves some out. The sample has 28,000 or so clones; approximately 90% are singletons. The clonotype was recovered from a woman aged 18-30 years with HIV. The material sequenced was unsorted PBMCs, taken 0.5 years after starting antiretroviral therapy. The chain recombines TRBV15 with TRBJ2-7; D is undetermined. The CDR3 region is CATSRDPPPYEQYF. The CDR3 nucleotides are TGTGCCACCAGCAGAGATCCACCCCCCTACGAGCAGTACTTC.